Here is one T cell receptor beta chain with its context. Its target antigen remains unknown. Base qualities are not recorded, but no much larger clone differs from it by a single base. This sample was included in a study of immune evolution from preneoplasia to lung adenocarcinoma (dated by TCRdb to the early 2020s). Background on the whole study: HLA loss of heterozygosity was found in more than 5.5% of AIS, 15% of MIA and about a third of ADC lesions, and in no AAH lesions. The study used immune gene expression, TCR sequencing and multiplex immunofluorescence to profile the immune contexture of lung adenocarcinoma precursors and invasive adenocarcinoma. Resected precursor lesions (AAH, AIS, MIA) and invasive adenocarcinomas were compared against paired morphologically normal lung tissue. The sample size depended on which specimens were available, not on a prior power calculation. The immune data were combined with whole exome sequencing and methylation data from the same cohort of nodules. The overall cohort was made up of 45 to 60 patients with pulmonary nodules who had surgical resection. TCR sequencing data came from 45 to 60 patients. The study reported that 100 to 120 samples were used for TCR sequencing. POLYSOLVER was used to infer class I HLA alleles from exome data, and LOHHLA was used to detect allele-specific HLA loss.

The immunoSEQ hsTCRbeta Kit was used to sequence TCR beta CDR3 regions from DNA. The authors' analysis ran thus. The ImmunoSEQ Analyzer was used to analyse the TCR sequencing data. T cell clonality was defined as 1 minus Pielou's evenness, calculated on productive rearrangements. T cell diversity was measured with the inverse Simpson index on productive templates. T cell density was defined as TCR beta template counts normalized to usable DNA, with usable DNA estimated by amplification and sequencing of housekeeping genes. TCR metrics were compared across histologic stages using two-sided Kruskal-Wallis tests. The clones in this table, taken by TCRdb from immuneACCESS, are in-frame only. Not every clone is retained; where verified, under half of the shortfall comes from an unresolved V gene, and the cause of the rest is unknown. V and J calls and clone size are as listed in that table; D and trimming were resolved from the DNA. The sample profile shows thousands of clones; 75% to 85% of them were found once. The top ten hold 5% to 8% of the sample.

Patients underwent resection in Japan or China between about 2013 and 2018. The histologic diagnosis of each case was independently confirmed on H&E slides by two lung cancer pathologists. Premalignant or tumor cells were enriched for nucleic acid extraction by macro-dissection performed after pathologic assessment. The AllPrep DNA/RNA FFPE Kit was used to isolate DNA from FFPE tissue. From the cysteine through the phenylalanine, the CDR3 covers 15 amino acids. The CDR3 DNA has 45 bases and is translated from base 1. According to the germline V gene, CDR1 reads SGHTA and CDR2 reads FQGNSA. V and J are trimmed by 5 bases and 0 bases, and the gene matches miss 7 bases of the junction. General findings and caveats noted by the study authors: Normal lung showed the highest clonality, whereas later-stage lesions appeared to have higher T cell density and diversity but lower clonality. Normal lung had the highest top T cell clone frequencies, which appeared to decline progressively from AAH through AIS, MIA and invasive adenocarcinoma. T cell clonality was highest in KRAS-mutant nodules compared with EGFR-mutant or double wild-type lesions. Because all patients were from Japan and China, applicability to Western populations was uncertain. The findings rested on association rather than direct causation, and larger cohorts with long-term follow-up and longitudinal biopsies were considered necessary.

This receptor was obtained from a person aged 60 to 80 with lung adenocarcinoma. The sample consisted of FFPE lung adenocarcinoma in situ tissue. The cell subset or site label, read with the paper, signifies: preinvasive adenocarcinoma in situ (AIS). The rearrangement combines TRBV7-2 with TRBJ2-7, and TRBD2 matches 7 of the central bases. The nucleotides read TGTGCCAGCAGCGCTAGCGGCCTATCCTCCTACGAGCAGTACTTC. This gives the protein CASSASGLSSYEQYF.